This TCR beta chain originates from a study of long-term antiretroviral therapy in people with HIV. General study points: Blood dates from 2004 to 2017, possibly under older ART regimens.

A v3.0 immunoSEQ assay was performed at survey level. The table came from immunoSEQ multiplex PCR; TCRdb's copy has only in-frame clones and leaves some out. The repertoire includes under 15,000 clones, 83% of them detected once, and 17% sits in the top ten. Turning to this clone: Antigen specificity is unknown.

Per germline, CDR1 SGDLS and CDR2 YYNGEE. The CDR3 extends over 14 amino acids. Trimming shortened V by 0 bases and J by 2 bases, and 6 bases separated the two germline ends. The chain recombines TRBV9 with TRBJ1-3; a weak D match, TRBD1 (5 bases). This receptor was obtained from a man between 35 and 55 years old with HIV. The source was unsorted PBMCs, collected 3.4 years after starting antiretroviral therapy. The CDR3 here is CASSVGDPGNTIYF. The CDR3, as DNA: TGTGCCAGCAGCGTAGGGGACCCTGGAAACACCATATATTTT. The complete variable domain, with remaining parts taken from reference TRBV9 and TRBJ1-3, reads DSGVTQTPKHLITATGQRVTLRCSPRSGDLSVYWYQQSLDQGLQFLIQYYNGEERAKGNILERFSAQQFPDLHSELNLSSLELGDSALYFCASSVGDPGNTIYFGEGSWLTVV.